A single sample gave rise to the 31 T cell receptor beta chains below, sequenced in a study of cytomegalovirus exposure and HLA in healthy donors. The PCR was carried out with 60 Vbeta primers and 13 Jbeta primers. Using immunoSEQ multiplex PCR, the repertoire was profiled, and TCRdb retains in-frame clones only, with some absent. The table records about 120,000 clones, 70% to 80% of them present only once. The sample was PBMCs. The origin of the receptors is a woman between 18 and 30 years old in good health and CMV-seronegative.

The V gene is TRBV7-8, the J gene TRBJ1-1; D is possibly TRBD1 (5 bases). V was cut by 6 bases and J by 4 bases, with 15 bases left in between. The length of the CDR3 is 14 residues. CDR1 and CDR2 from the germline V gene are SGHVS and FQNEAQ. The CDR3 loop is CASSRGGRGTEAFF. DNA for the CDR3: TGTGCCAGCAGTAGGGGAGGCCGGGGCACTGAAGCTTTCTTT.

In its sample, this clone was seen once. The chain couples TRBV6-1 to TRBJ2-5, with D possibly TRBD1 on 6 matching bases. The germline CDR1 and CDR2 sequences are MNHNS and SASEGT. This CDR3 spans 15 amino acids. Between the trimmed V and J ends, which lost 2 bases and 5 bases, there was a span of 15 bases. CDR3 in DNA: TGTGCCAGCAGTGAAAATCAGGCAGGGGCCGAGACCCAGTACTTC. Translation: CASSENQAGAETQYF.

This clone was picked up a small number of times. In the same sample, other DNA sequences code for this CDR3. CDR3 nucleotide sequence: TGTGCCAGCAGCTTGGGCAGGTATAGCAATCAGCCCCAGCATTTT. It yields the protein CASSLGRYSNQPQHF. The chain employs TRBV5-6 and TRBJ1-5; no clear D. V lost 0 bases to trimming and J lost 0 bases, with 7 bases between them. This CDR3 is 15 amino acids long. Looked up from germline, CDR1 is SGHDT and CDR2 is YYEEEE.

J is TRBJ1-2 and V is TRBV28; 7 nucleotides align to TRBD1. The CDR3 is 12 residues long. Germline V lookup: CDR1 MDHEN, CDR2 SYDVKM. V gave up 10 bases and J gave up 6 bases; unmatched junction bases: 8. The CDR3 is CATRGGINGYTF. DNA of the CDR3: TGTGCCACCAGGGGGGGTATAAATGGCTACACCTTC.

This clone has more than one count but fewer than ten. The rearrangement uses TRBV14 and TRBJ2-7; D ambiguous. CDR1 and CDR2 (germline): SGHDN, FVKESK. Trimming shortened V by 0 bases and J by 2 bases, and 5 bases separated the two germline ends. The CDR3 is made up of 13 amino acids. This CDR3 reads CASSQDRTYEQYF. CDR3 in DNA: TGTGCCAGCAGCCAAGACAGAACCTACGAGCAGTACTTC. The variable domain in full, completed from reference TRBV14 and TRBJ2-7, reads EAGVTQFPSHSVIEKGQTVTLRCDPISGHDNLYWYRRVMGKEIKFLLHFVKESKQDESGMPNNRFLAERTGGTYSTLKVQPAELEDSGVYFCASSQDRTYEQYFGPGTRLTVT.

In DNA form, the CDR3 reads TGTGCCAGTAGTATAGCAACGGACAGCTCCTACGAGCAGTACTTC. Translation gives CASSIATDSSYEQYF. The rearrangement links TRBV19 to TRBJ2-7; tentative D call: TRBD1 (6 bases). The CDR3 contains 15 residues. Germline V gene lookup returns CDR1 LNHDA and CDR2 SQIVND (reference sequence). V shed 1 base and J shed 0 bases, with 10 bases lying between them.

CDR3 sequence reads: CASSVRATNEKLFF. For the CDR3, the DNA is TGTGCCAGCAGCGTCCGTGCAACTAATGAAAAACTGTTTTTT. The genes are TRBV7-2 and TRBJ1-4; no firm D call. V lost 5 bases to trimming and J lost 0 bases, with 7 bases between them. There are 14 residues in the CDR3. Germline CDR1 is SGHTA and CDR2 is FQGNSA. Supplemented by reference TRBV7-2 and TRBJ1-4, the full variable domain reads GAGVSQSPSNKVTEKGKDVELRCDPISGHTALYWYRQSLGQGLEFLIYFQGNSAPDKSGLPSDRFSAERTGGSVSTLTIQRTQQEDSAVYLCASSVRATNEKLFFGSGTQLSVL.

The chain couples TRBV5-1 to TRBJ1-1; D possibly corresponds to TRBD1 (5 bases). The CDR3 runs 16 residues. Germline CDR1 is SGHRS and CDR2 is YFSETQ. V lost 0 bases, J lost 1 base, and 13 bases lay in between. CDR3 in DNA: TGCGCCAGCAGCTTGGAGGGACTTCCCGAGAACACTGAAGCTTTCTTT. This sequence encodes CASSLEGLPENTEAFF.

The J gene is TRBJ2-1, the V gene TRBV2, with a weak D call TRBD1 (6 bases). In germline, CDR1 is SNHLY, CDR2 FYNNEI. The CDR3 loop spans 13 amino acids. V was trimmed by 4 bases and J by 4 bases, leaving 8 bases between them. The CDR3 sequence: CASSAQGYNEQFF. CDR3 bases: TGTGCCAGCAGTGCACAGGGATACAATGAGCAGTTCTTC.

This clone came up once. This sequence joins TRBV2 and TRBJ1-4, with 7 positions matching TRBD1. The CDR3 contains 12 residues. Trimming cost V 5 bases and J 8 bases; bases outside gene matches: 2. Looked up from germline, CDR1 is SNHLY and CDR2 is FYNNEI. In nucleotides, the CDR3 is TGTGCCAGCAGTCGGGACAGCGAAAAACTGTTTTTT. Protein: CASSRDSEKLFF.

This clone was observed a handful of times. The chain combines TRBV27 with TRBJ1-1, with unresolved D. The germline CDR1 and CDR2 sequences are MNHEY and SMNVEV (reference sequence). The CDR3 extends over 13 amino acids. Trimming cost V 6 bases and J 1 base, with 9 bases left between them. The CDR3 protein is CASRSRENTEAFF. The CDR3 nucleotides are TGTGCCAGCAGATCTCGAGAGAACACTGAAGCTTTCTTT.

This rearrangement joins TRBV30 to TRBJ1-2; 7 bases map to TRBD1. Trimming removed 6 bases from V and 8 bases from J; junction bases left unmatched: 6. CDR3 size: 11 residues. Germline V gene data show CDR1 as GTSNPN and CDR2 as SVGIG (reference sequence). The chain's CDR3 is CACTDRAGYTF. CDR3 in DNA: TGTGCCTGTACAGACAGGGCGGGCTACACCTTC.

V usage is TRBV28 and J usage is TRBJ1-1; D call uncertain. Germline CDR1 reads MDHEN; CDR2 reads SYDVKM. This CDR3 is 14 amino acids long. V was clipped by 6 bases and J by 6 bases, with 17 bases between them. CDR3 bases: TGTGCCAGCAGCCCCGACCGCGTAGGAGCTGAAGCTTTCTTT. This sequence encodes CASSPDRVGAEAFF.

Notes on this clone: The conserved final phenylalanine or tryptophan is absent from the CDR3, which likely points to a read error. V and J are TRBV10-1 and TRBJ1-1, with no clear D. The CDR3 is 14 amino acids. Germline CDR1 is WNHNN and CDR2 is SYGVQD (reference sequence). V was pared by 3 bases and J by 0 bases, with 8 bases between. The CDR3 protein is CASSEPGMNTEAFV. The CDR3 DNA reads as TGCGCCAGCAGTGAACCGGGGATGAACACTGAAGCTTTCGTT.

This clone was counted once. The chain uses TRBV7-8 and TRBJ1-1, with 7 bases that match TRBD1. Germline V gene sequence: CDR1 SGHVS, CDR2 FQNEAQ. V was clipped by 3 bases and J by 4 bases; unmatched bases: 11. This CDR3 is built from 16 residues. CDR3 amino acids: CASSLPLQGGSTEAFF. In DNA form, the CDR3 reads TGTGCCAGCAGCTTGCCCCTTCAGGGGGGAAGCACTGAAGCTTTCTTT.

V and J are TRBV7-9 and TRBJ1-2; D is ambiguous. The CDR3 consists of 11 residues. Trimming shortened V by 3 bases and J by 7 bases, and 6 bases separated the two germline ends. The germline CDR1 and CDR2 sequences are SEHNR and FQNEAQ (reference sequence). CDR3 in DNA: TGTGCCAGCAGCTTCGGGGTTGGCTACACCTTC. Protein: CASSFGVGYTF.

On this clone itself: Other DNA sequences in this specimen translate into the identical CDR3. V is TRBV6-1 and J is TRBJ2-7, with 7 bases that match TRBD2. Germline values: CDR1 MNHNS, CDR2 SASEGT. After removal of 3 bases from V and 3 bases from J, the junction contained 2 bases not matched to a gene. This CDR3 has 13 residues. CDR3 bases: TGTGCCAGCAGTGAGGGGGGGAACTACGAGCAGTACTTC. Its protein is CASSEGGNYEQYF.

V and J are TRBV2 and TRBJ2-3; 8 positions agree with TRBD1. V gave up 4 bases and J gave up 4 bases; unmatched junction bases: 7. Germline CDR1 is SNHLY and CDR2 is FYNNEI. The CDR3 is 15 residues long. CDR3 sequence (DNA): TGTGCCAGCAGTGGCAGGGGGCGCTGGCCAGATACGCAGTATTTT. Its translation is CASSGRGRWPDTQYF.

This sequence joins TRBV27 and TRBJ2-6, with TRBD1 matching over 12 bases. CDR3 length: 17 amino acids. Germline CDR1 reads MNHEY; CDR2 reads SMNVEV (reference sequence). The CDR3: CAPVTGQGACGANVLTF. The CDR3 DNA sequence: TGTGCGCCGGTGACGGGACAGGGGGCTTGTGGGGCCAACGTCCTGACTTTC.

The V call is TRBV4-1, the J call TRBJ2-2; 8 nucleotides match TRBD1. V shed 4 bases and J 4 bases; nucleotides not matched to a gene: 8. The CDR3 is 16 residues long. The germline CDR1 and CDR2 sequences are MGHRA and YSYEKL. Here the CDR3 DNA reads TGCGCCAGCAGCCCGAGGGTTGGACAGGGCACCGGGGAGCTGTTTTTT. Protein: CASSPRVGQGTGELFF.

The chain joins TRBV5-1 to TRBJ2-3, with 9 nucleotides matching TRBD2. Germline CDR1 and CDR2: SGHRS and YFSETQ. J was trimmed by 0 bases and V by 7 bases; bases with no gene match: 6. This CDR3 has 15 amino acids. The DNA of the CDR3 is TGCGCCAGCTTTACGACTAGCGGTAGCACAGATACGCAGTATTTT. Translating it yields CASFTTSGSTDTQYF.

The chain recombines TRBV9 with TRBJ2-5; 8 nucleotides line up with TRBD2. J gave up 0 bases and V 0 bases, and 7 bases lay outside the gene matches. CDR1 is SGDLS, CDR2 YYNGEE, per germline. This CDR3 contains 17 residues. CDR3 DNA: TGTGCCAGCAGCGTAGAAGTAGCGGGGCGGTACCAAGAGACCCAGTACTTC. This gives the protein CASSVEVAGRYQETQYF.

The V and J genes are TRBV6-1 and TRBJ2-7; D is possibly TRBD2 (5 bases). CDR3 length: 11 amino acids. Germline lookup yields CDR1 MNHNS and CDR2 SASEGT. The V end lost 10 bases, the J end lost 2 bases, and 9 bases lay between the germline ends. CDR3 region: CATGIPYEQYF. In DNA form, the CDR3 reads TGTGCCACCGGGATACCCTACGAGCAGTACTTC.

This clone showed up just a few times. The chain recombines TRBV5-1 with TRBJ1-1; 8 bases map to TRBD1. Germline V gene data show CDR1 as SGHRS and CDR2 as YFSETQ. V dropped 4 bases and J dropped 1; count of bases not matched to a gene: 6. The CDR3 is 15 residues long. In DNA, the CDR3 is TGCGCCAGCAGCGTAACCGGGACAGGGAACACTGAAGCTTTCTTT. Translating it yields CASSVTGTGNTEAFF.

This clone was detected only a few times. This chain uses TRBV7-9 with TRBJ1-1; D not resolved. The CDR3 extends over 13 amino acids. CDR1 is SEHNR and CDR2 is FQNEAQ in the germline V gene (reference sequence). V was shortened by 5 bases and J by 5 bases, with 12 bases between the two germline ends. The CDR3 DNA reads TGTGCCAGCAGCCTCCGCGGGGAGACTGAAGCTTTCTTT. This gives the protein CASSLRGETEAFF.

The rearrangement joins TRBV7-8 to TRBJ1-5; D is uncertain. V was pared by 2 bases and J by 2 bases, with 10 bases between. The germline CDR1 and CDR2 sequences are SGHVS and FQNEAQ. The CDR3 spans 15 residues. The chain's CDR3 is CASSLSPSGNQPQHF. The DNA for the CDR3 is TGTGCCAGCAGCTTATCCCCCAGCGGCAATCAGCCCCAGCATTTT. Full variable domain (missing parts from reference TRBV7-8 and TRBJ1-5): GAGVSQSPRYKVAKRGQDVALRCDPISGHVSLFWYQQALGQGPEFLTYFQNEAQLDKSGLPSDRFFAERPEGSVSTLKIQRTQQEDSAVYLCASSLSPSGNQPQHFGDGTRLSIL.

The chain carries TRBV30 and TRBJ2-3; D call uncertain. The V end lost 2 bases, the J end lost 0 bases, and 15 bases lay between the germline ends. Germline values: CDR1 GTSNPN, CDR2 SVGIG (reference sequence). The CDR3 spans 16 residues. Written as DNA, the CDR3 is TGTGCCTGGAGTTCCCCGACTTCGCCTAGCACAGATACGCAGTATTTT. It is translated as CAWSSPTSPSTDTQYF.

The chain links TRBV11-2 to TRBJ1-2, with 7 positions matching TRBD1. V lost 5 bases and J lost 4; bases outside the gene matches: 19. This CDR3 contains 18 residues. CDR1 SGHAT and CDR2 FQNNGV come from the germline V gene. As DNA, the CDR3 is TGTGCCAGCAGCGCCCGGCCCGGGACAGCGGGAGTCGGCTATGGCTACACCTTC. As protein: CASSARPGTAGVGYGYTF.

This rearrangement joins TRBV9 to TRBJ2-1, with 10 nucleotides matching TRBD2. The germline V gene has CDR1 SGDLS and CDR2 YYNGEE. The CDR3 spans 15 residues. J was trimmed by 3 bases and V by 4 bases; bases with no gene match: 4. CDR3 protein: CASSPRLAGYNEQFF. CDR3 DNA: TGTGCCAGCAGCCCCCGACTAGCGGGCTACAATGAGCAGTTCTTC. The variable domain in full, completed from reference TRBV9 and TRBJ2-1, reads DSGVTQTPKHLITATGQRVTLRCSPRSGDLSVYWYQQSLDQGLQFLIQYYNGEERAKGNILERFSAQQFPDLHSELNLSSLELGDSALYFCASSPRLAGYNEQFFGPGTRLTVL.

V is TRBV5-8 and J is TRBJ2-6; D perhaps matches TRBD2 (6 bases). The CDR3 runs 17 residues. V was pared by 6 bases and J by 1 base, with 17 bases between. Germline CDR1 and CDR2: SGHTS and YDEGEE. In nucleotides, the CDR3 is TGTGCCAGCACTGTTGCGGGACGTAAGTCTGGGGCCAACGTCCTGACTTTC. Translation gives CASTVAGRKSGANVLTF.

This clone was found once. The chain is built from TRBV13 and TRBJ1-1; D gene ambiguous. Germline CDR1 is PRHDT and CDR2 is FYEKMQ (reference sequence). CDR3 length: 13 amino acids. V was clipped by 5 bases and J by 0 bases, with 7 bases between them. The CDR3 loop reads CASSKTVNTEAFF. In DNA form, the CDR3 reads TGTGCCAGCAGCAAAACAGTGAACACTGAAGCTTTCTTT.